This section outlines one T cell receptor (beta chain) sequence together with its context. Method: immunoSEQ multiplex PCR; TCRdb's copy keeps in-frame clones and lacks some. The sample has some 120,000 clones; more than 85% are singletons. This specimen belongs to a study of T cell responses to AZD1222 COVID-19 vaccine. The CDR3 has 17 residues. Trimming stripped 0 bases from V and 8 bases from J, with 23 bases between. The germline gives CDR1 SGHRS, CDR2 YFSETQ. The J gene is TRBJ1-2, the V gene TRBV5-1; no clear D gene. This receptor was obtained from an adult in good health. The sequencing here drew on peripheral blood, taken on day 0 of AZD1222 vaccination. The CDR3 region is CASSLVPDGNPSRGYTF. The CDR3 coding sequence is TGCGCCAGCAGCTTGGTTCCCGACGGGAACCCATCTCGGGGCTACACCTTC.